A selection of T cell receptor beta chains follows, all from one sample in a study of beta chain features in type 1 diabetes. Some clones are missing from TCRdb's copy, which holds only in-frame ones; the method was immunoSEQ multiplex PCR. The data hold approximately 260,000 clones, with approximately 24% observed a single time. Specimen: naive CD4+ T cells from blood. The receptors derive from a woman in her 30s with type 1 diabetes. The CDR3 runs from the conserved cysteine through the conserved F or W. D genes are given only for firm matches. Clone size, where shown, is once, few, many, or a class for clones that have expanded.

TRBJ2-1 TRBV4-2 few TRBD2 CASSSRLLAGYYNEQFF TGTGCCAGCAGTAGTCGGTTACTAGCGGGGTACTACAATGAGCAGTTCTTC
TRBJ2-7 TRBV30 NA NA CAWSGALVYEQYF TGTGCCTGGAGTGGAGCCCTAGTCTACGAGCAGTACTTC
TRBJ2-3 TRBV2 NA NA CASSPTAGDTQYF TGTGCCAGCAGCCCCACCGCGGGAGATACGCAGTATTTT
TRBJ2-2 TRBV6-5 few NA CASCITNTGELFF TGTGCCAGCTGTATTACGAACACCGGGGAGCTGTTTTTT
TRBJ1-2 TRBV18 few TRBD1 CASSPRQGTNYGYTF TGTGCCAGCTCACCCAGACAGGGGACAAACTATGGCTACACCTTC
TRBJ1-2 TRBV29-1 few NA CSVERVSLFDGYTF TGCAGCGTTGAGCGAGTCTCCCTTTTTGATGGCTACACCTTC
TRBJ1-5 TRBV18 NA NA CASSPSDNQPQHF TGTGCCAGCTCCCCTAGTGACAATCAGCCCCAGCATTTT
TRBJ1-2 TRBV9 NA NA CASSVADSRVYGYTF TGTGCCAGCAGCGTAGCGGACAGTCGGGTCTATGGCTACACCTTC
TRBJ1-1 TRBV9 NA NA CASSVVETAAEAFF TGTGCCAGCAGCGTAGTGGAGACAGCCGCTGAAGCTTTCTTT
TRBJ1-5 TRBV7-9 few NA CASSQGGWGNQPQHF TGTGCCAGCAGCCAGGGAGGGTGGGGCAATCAGCCCCAGCATTTT
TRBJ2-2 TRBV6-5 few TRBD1 CASTRQGPNTGELFF TGTGCCAGCACCAGACAGGGGCCGAACACCGGGGAGCTGTTTTTT
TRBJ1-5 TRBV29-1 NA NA CSAQDFDQPQHF TGCAGCGCGCAGGACTTCGATCAGCCCCAGCATTTT
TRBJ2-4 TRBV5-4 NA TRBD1 CASSPGTGINIQYF TGTGCCAGCAGCCCCGGGACAGGGATTAACATTCAGTACTTC
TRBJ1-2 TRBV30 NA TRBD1 CAWSTGGHGYTF TGTGCCTGGAGTACAGGGGGCCATGGCTACACCTTC
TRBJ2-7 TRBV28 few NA CASSLLGQSYEQYF TGTGCCAGCAGTTTATTGGGGCAGTCCTACGAGCAGTACTTC
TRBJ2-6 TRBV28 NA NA CASSSPSAGANVLTF TGTGCCAGCAGTTCCCCCTCCGCTGGGGCCAACGTCCTGACTTTC
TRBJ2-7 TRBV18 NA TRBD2 CASSPPGGSPEQYF TGTGCCAGCTCACCACCCGGCGGGAGTCCCGAGCAGTACTTC
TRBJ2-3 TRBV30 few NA CAWGPAAGIADTQYF TGTGCCTGGGGACCGGCGGCAGGGATCGCAGATACGCAGTATTTT
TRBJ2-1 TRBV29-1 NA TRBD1 CSVGTGVGSNEQFF TGCAGCGTTGGGACAGGGGTAGGCTCAAATGAGCAGTTCTTC
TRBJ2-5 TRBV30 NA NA CAWRVAATQYF TGTGCCTGGAGAGTAGCAGCGACCCAGTACTTC
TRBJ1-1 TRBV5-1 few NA CASSLVGGLNTEAFF TGCGCCAGCAGCTTGGTAGGCGGCCTGAACACTGAAGCTTTCTTT
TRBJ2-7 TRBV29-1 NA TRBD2 CSVEMVSGSAYEQYF TGCAGCGTTGAAATGGTTAGCGGGAGTGCGTACGAGCAGTACTTC
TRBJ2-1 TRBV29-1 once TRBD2 CSSVDSGRARGFF TGCAGCTCTGTCGATAGCGGGAGGGCCAGGGGGTTCTTC
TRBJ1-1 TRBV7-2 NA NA CASSSYRVGAFF TGTGCCAGCAGCTCTTACAGGGTCGGTGCTTTCTTT
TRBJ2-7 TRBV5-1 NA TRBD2 CASSVTSGSNEQYF TGCGCCAGCAGCGTTACTAGCGGGAGTAACGAGCAGTACTTC
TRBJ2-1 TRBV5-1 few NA CASSFGGGRGNEQFF TGCGCCAGCAGCTTTGGGGGAGGACGCGGGAATGAGCAGTTCTTC
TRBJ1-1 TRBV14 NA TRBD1 CASSSRTGPAFF TGTGCCAGCAGCTCTCGGACAGGGCCAGCTTTCTTT
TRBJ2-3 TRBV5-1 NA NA CASSLIEDTQYF TGCGCCAGCAGCTTGATCGAGGATACGCAGTATTTT
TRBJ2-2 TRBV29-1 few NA CSVGGGQVGELFF TGCAGCGTTGGTGGAGGGCAGGTCGGGGAGCTGTTTTTT
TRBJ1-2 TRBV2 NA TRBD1 CASSVGGTGYGYTF TGTGCCAGCAGTGTTGGGGGGACAGGTTATGGCTACACCTTC
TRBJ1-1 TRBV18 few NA CASSPSQGPEAFF TGTGCCAGCTCACCGTCTCAGGGTCCTGAAGCTTTCTTT
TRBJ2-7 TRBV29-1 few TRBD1 CSVEGQGPPYEQYF TGCAGCGTTGAAGGACAGGGGCCTCCCTACGAGCAGTACTTC